Detailed here is one TCR beta chain. Its antigen is not known. The germline V gene encodes CDR1 PRHDT and CDR2 FYEKMQ (reference sequence). Trimming pared 0 bases from V and 5 bases from J, leaving 16 bases between. The CDR3 sequence is 16 residues long. This specimen belongs to a study of identical twins. TCRdb used MiXCR to reprocess the 5' RACE reads, holding one entry per CDR3 protein. The sample carries 420,000 or so distinct CDR3 sequences, approximately 17% recorded once. Notes on the study in general: Out-of-frame TCR alpha sharing in monozygotic twins exceeded recombination model predictions.

The TCR was taken from a middle-aged man in good health. The rearrangement uses TRBV13 and TRBJ2-5, with D perhaps matching TRBD2 (5 bases). Sequenced input: naive T cells sorted from blood. The DNA for the CDR3 is TGTGCCAGCAGCTTAGGTATCGACGGACCGGGGGAGACCCAGTACTTC. Translated: CASSLGIDGPGETQYF.